These 17 T cell receptor beta chains originate from one sample sequenced in a study of blood T cell repertoires in COVID-19. TCRdb's table, derived via immunoSEQ multiplex PCR, lists solely in-frame clones and lacks some. The sample holds roughly 77,000 clones, around 90% seen once. The specimen was peripheral blood. Receptors originate from a man aged 45-65 years with active COVID-19.

The chain joins TRBV7-2 to TRBJ2-1; TRBD2 matches 12 bases. Per germline, CDR1 SGHTA and CDR2 FQGNSA. CDR3 length equals 14 residues. V shed 6 bases, J shed 7 bases, and the junction held 4 bases outside the gene matches. The CDR3 DNA reads TGTGCCAGCAGTCAAGGACTAGCGGGGAATGAGCAGTTCTTC. Its protein is CASSQGLAGNEQFF. The variable domain in full, completed from reference TRBV7-2 and TRBJ2-1, reads GAGVSQSPSNKVTEKGKDVELRCDPISGHTALYWYRQSLGQGLEFLIYFQGNSAPDKSGLPSDRFSAERTGGSVSTLTIQRTQQEDSAVYLCASSQGLAGNEQFFGPGTRLTVL.

This chain joins TRBV19 and TRBJ1-3; 7 bases fit TRBD1. The germline CDR1 and CDR2 sequences are LNHDA and SQIVND (reference sequence). V dropped 3 bases and J dropped 2; count of bases not matched to a gene: 7. This CDR3 has 16 residues. The CDR3 is CASSIYLTGTGNTIYF. The CDR3 region has the DNA TGTGCCAGTAGTATTTACCTGACAGGGACTGGAAACACCATATATTTT. Looking up the rest from reference TRBV19 and TRBJ1-3 gives the full variable domain: DGGITQSPKYLFRKEGQNVTLSCEQNLNHDAMYWYRQDPGQGLRLIYYSQIVNDFQKGDIAEGYSVSREKKESFPLTVTSAQKNPTAFYLCASSIYLTGTGNTIYFGEGSWLTVV.

This chain uses TRBV27 with TRBJ2-4, with D perhaps matching TRBD2 (6 bases). CDR3 size: 16 residues. V shed 5 bases and J shed 0 bases, with 14 bases lying between them. Germline V gene lookup returns CDR1 MNHEY and CDR2 SMNVEV (reference sequence). The CDR3 nucleotides read TGTGCCAGCAGTGCCAGGGACTTTAAAGCCAAAAACATTCAGTACTTC. Its protein is CASSARDFKAKNIQYF.

The chain recombines TRBV7-9 with TRBJ2-5; 7 bases line up with TRBD2. The CDR3 spans 14 residues. The germline V gene encodes CDR1 SEHNR and CDR2 FQNEAQ (reference sequence). The junction had 5 bases not matched to a gene; V was cut back by 5 bases and J by 2 bases. CDR3 loop: CASSERGRQETQYF. CDR3 DNA sequence: TGTGCCAGCAGCGAGCGGGGAAGGCAAGAGACCCAGTACTTC.

This chain joins TRBV2 and TRBJ2-1; 11 bases are shared with TRBD2. V shed 8 bases and J 5 bases; nucleotides not matched to a gene: 5. This CDR3 spans 14 amino acids. CDR1 is SNHLY, CDR2 FYNNEI, per germline. The CDR3 nucleotides read TGTGCCAGCCGGTTAGCGGGAGGGGACAATGAGCAGTTCTTC. Protein product: CASRLAGGDNEQFF.

The J gene is TRBJ1-3, the V gene TRBV28, with D maybe TRBD1 (5 bases). The CDR3 covers 18 residues. Trimming removed 6 bases from V and 0 bases from J, with 21 bases in between. In germline, CDR1 is MDHEN, CDR2 SYDVKM. CDR3 loop: CASRTALGSKHSGNTIYF. As DNA, the CDR3 is TGTGCCAGCAGGACAGCTCTAGGATCTAAGCACTCTGGAAACACCATATATTTT.

The V gene is TRBV27, the J gene TRBJ2-3; 10 nucleotides match TRBD2. Losses at the gene ends were 2 bases for V and 9 bases for J; bases not matched to a gene: 8. This CDR3 has 15 residues. Germline CDR1 MNHEY, CDR2 SMNVEV (reference sequence). The CDR3 sequence: CASSLNERGGDTQYF. DNA for the CDR3: TGTGCCAGCAGTTTAAATGAGCGGGGGGGCGACACGCAGTATTTT.

The chain employs TRBV6-5 and TRBJ1-1; D not certain. The V gene lost 10 bases and the J gene lost 3 bases, with 6 bases spanning the gap. The CDR3 spans 10 residues. CDR1 and CDR2 (germline): MNHEY, SVGAGI. The chain's CDR3 is CATGYTEAFF. The CDR3 DNA sequence: TGTGCCACCGGGTACACTGAAGCTTTCTTT.

This clone has a single count. The CDR3 loop reads CASSQEFQGGYEKLFF. The CDR3 bases are TGCGCCAGCAGCCAAGAGTTTCAGGGAGGATATGAAAAACTGTTTTTT. The chain uses TRBV4-3 and TRBJ1-4; weak D call: TRBD1 (5 bases). The germline V gene encodes CDR1 LGHNA and CDR2 YSLEER. V was pared by 0 bases and J by 6 bases, with 14 bases between. CDR3 length equals 16 residues.

The chain joins TRBV5-1 to TRBJ2-5, with TRBD2 matching over 11 bases. Trimming cost V 4 bases and J 4 bases; bases outside gene matches: 9. From germline, CDR1 is SGHRS and CDR2 YFSETQ. The CDR3 consists of 16 residues. CDR3 sequence: CASSRYGLAGSETQYF. The CDR3 DNA reads as TGCGCCAGCAGCAGATACGGACTAGCGGGTTCAGAGACCCAGTACTTC.

The chain recombines TRBV19 with TRBJ1-5; 7 nucleotides match TRBD1. V was clipped by 4 bases and J by 3 bases; unmatched bases: 3. The CDR3 spans 14 residues. The germline CDR1 and CDR2 sequences are LNHDA and SQIVND (reference sequence). CDR3 sequence reads: CASSRGQNNQPQHF. The CDR3 DNA reads TGTGCCAGTAGTAGGGGACAGAACAATCAGCCCCAGCATTTT.

The rearrangement joins TRBV10-2 to TRBJ2-3, with 12 bases lining up with TRBD2. The CDR3 is made up of 18 amino acids. The J segment lost 3 bases and the V segment lost 0 bases, leaving 7 bases of the junction unmatched. Germline V CDR1 and CDR2: WSHSY, SAAADI. The CDR3 DNA is TGCGCCAGCAGTGAGTCGAAAGGACTAGCGGGGATTACAGATACGCAGTATTTT. Translating gives CASSESKGLAGITDTQYF.

The V and J genes are TRBV11-3 and TRBJ2-7; TRBD2 agrees at 8 bases. The CDR3 sequence is 13 residues long. Germline loops: CDR1 SGHNT, CDR2 YENEEA. V shed 5 bases and J 3 bases; nucleotides not matched to a gene: 3. The CDR3 here is CASSPTSGYEQYF. CDR3 sequence (DNA): TGTGCCAGCAGCCCCACTAGCGGCTACGAGCAGTACTTC.

The chain employs TRBV19 and TRBJ2-7; 9 bases align to TRBD1. CDR1 LNHDA and CDR2 SQIVND come from the germline V gene (reference sequence). The CDR3 contains 13 residues. Unmatched junction bases numbered 4, after V lost 6 bases and J lost 4 bases. CDR3 DNA sequence: TGTGCCAGTAGGCGGACAGGGGAGTACGAGCAGTACTTC. Amino acids: CASRRTGEYEQYF.

DNA for the CDR3: TGTGCCAGCAGCCAAGACAGGGGCGACAATCAGCCCCAGCATTTT. Its protein product is CASSQDRGDNQPQHF. This chain joins TRBV6-5 and TRBJ1-5; 8 bases fit TRBD1. CDR3 length: 15 residues. CDR1 is MNHEY and CDR2 is SVGAGI in the germline V gene. V lost 6 bases and J lost 3; bases outside the gene matches: 7.

A single count supports this clone. V usage is TRBV9 and J usage is TRBJ2-3; D unclear. This CDR3 has 13 amino acids. Germline CDR1 SGDLS, CDR2 YYNGEE. V was trimmed by 2 bases and J by 4 bases, leaving 8 bases between them. In nucleotides, the CDR3 is TGTGCCAGCAGCGTCTACAGTGCAGATACGCAGTATTTT. This gives the protein CASSVYSADTQYF. Looking up the rest from reference TRBV9 and TRBJ2-3 gives the full variable domain: DSGVTQTPKHLITATGQRVTLRCSPRSGDLSVYWYQQSLDQGLQFLIQYYNGEERAKGNILERFSAQQFPDLHSELNLSSLELGDSALYFCASSVYSADTQYFGPGTRLTVL.

J is TRBJ1-1 and V is TRBV27; D uncertain. CDR1 is MNHEY, CDR2 SMNVEV, per germline (reference sequence). V lost 6 bases and J lost 1, with 15 bases in between. This CDR3 comprises 15 residues. The CDR3 DNA follows: TGTGCCAGCAGCTCCCTGGGCAGGAAGAACACTGAAGCTTTCTTT. Its protein is CASSSLGRKNTEAFF.